The subject of this entry is one TCR beta chain. Sample donors were healthy Caucasian individuals that came from Russia, aged roughly 6 to 95. Researchers report isolating at least 6.5 million PBMCs per sample. This entry is derived from a study of blood T cells in healthy people across ages. Across the whole study: Template switching recovered approximately one barcoded beta molecule for every two T cells.

Using a J-beta primer mix together with a sample-barcoded 5' primer, a second PCR was run for roughly 7 to 12 cycles. One entry per CDR3 protein results from TCRdb running MiXCR on the 5' RACE reads. The table includes around 1,800,000 distinct CDR3 sequences, about 39% detected once. This CDR3 comprises 14 residues. Germline V lookup: CDR1 LNHNV, CDR2 YYDKDF (reference sequence). Between the trimmed V and J ends, which lost 4 bases and 3 bases, there was a span of 13 bases. This chain joins TRBV15 and TRBJ2-7; D perhaps matches TRBD1 (6 bases). The TCR originated in a human donor in good health. Sequences were obtained from blood. CDR3 in amino acids: CATSIFGRGYEQYF. The CDR3 DNA sequence: TGTGCCACCAGCATTTTTGGCAGGGGCTACGAGCAGTACTTC.